The next 2 T cell receptor beta chains were all read from a single sample in a study of CD8 T cells in ankylosing spondylitis listed by TCRdb under 2017. Receptor libraries were prepared by 5' RACE. Data came from an Illumina HiSeq 2500. The raw public reads went through TCRdb reprocessing: fastp at Q25, MiXCR clone calling, in-frame beta chains kept. Rows merge per CDR3 protein into single entries with the most common DNA and genes. This sample gives 180,000 or so distinct CDR3 sequences in total; 11% of them show up just once. Clones ranked in the top ten supply roughly 29% of the sample. The sequenced sample consisted of blood, either unsorted or a sorted T cell fraction (not recorded which). Every receptor here comes from a male donor with ankylosing spondylitis or in good health (not recorded which).

The sample holds many counts of this clonotype. The V and J genes are TRBV11-3 and TRBJ2-7, with D perhaps matching TRBD1 or TRBD2 (6 bases each). The CDR3 has 15 residues. Germline lookup yields CDR1 SGHNT and CDR2 YENEEA. Trimming left V 5 bases short and J 6 bases short, with 20 bases between. In DNA, the CDR3 is TGTGCCAGCAGCCCTAGGGGGGTGAGAAGCGGCGAGCAGTACTTC. Amino acids: CASSPRGVRSGEQYF.

The chain carries TRBV18 and TRBJ2-7; TRBD1 matches at 9 bases. Germline CDR1 is KGHSH and CDR2 is LQKENI. This CDR3 region has 15 residues. J was trimmed by 5 bases and V by 3 bases; bases with no gene match: 8. CDR3 DNA sequence: TGTGCCAGCTCACCTTCGGGACAGGGTTCCCACGAGCAGTACTTC. The encoded protein is CASSPSGQGSHEQYF.